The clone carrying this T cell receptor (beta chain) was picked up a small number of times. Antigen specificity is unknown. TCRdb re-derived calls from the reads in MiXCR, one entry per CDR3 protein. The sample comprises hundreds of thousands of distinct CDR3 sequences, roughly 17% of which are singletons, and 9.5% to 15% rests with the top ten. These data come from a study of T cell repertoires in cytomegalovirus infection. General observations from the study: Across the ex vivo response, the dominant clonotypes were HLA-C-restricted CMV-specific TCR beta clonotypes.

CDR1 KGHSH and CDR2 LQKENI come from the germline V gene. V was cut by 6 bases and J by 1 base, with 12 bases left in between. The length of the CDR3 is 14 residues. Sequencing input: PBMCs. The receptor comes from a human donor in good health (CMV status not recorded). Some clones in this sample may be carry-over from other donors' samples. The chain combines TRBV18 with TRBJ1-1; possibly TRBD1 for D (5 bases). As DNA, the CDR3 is TGTGCCAGCTCCGGGACGTCCGCGAACACTGAAGCTTTCTTT. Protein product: CASSGTSANTEAFF.